This T cell receptor (beta chain) came from a study of shared clonotypes between healthy human individuals. Overall study: The composition of the donors was two women and a few men aged 18 to 49.

About this clone itself: Its target is unknown.

This CDR3 region has 12 residues. Trimming took 8 bases from V and 9 from J, leaving 14 bases between them. Germline CDR1 is LNHDA and CDR2 is SQIVND (reference sequence). Regarding the study as a whole: Larger richness was generally estimated for naive than memory subsets. Unshared clonotypes carried lower generation probabilities than those common to all four donors. Clonotype sharing across a few donors was observed for about 5.5% of naive CD4 clonotypes.

Some clones are missing from TCRdb's copy, which holds only in-frame ones; the method was immunoSEQ multiplex PCR. The table records over a million clones, roughly 96% of them present only once. Sequenced: naive CD4+ T cells sorted from blood. Subset here: CD45RA+ positively selected. V gene TRBV19 combines with J gene TRBJ1-5; perhaps TRBD1 as D (6 bases). This TCR derives from a young man in good health. CDR3 DNA sequence: TGTGCCAGTCACGACACAGGGAGGCCCCAGCATTTT. This codes for CASHDTGRPQHF.